A selection of T cell receptor beta chains follows, all from one sample in a study of early T cells in non-severe SARS-CoV-2 infection. TCRdb called the 5' RACE reads again in MiXCR, with one record for every CDR3 protein. The repertoire has more than 95,000 distinct CDR3 sequences, 14% to 15% of them found once; the top ten carry just over 20%. The sample taken for sequencing was whole blood. All receptors derive from an adult who was a healthcare worker with PCR-confirmed SARS-CoV-2 infection or an uninfected control (not recorded which). CDR3s include the opening cysteine and the closing phenylalanine or tryptophan. The D gene is left open where the match is weak. Clone size appears in some rows only: once, few, many, or a class for an expanded clone.

j_call | clone_size | v_call | d_call | cdr3_nt | cdr3_aa
TRBJ1-1 | few | TRBV2 | - | TGTGCCAGCACGGAGGGCTTCGAGGGAGCTTTCTTT | CASTEGFEGAFF
TRBJ2-3 | - | TRBV6-5 | - | TGTGCCAGCAGTTACCCATTCACGGACAGTCGACCGACAGATACGCAGTATTTT | CASSYPFTDSRPTDTQYF
TRBJ2-3 | - | TRBV4-1 | - | TGCGCCAGCAGCCAAGGATGGGTCCGGGATACGCAGTATTTT | CASSQGWVRDTQYF
TRBJ2-6 | - | TRBV5-1 | - | TGCGCCAGCAGCTTGGGAGGAACTGGGGCCAACGTCCTGACTTTC | CASSLGGTGANVLTF
TRBJ1-2 | - | TRBV3-1 | TRBD1 | TGTGCCAGCAGCCAAGGGTCTCTAGGGACAGCCCTTTCCGGCTACACCTTC | CASSQGSLGTALSGYTF
TRBJ2-7 | - | TRBV5-4 | - | TGTGCCAGCAGCTTCACAGGGAAGAGCAACGAGCAGTACTTC | CASSFTGKSNEQYF
TRBJ1-5 | once | TRBV3-1 | - | TGTGCCAGCAGCCAGGACCAAGAGGATCAGCCCCAGCATTTT | CASSQDQEDQPQHF
TRBJ2-7 | - | TRBV6-5 | TRBD1 | TGTGCCAGCAGTTACGGACAGGGGGCCGGGGAGCAGTACTTC | CASSYGQGAGEQYF
TRBJ2-1 | - | TRBV7-6 | - | TGTGCCAGCAGCTTAGCGGGGGAGGACAATGAGCAGTTCTTC | CASSLAGEDNEQFF
TRBJ2-1 | - | TRBV29-1 | TRBD2 | TGCAGCGTTACTAGCGGGGGGGCGGGCAATGAGCAGTTCTTC | CSVTSGGAGNEQFF
TRBJ1-2 | many | TRBV20-1 | TRBD1 | TGCAGTGCTGCGGACAGGGGGGGGTATGGCTACACCTTC | CSAADRGGYGYTF
TRBJ2-1 | few | TRBV11-2 | - | TGTGCCAGCAGCGTCAGGGGGGAAGCTATCAGTGAGCAGTTCTTC | CASSVRGEAISEQFF
TRBJ2-3 | - | TRBV7-6 | - | TGTGCCAGCAGCTCCAGTATAAAGGATACGCAGTATTTT | CASSSSIKDTQYF
TRBJ2-3 | few | TRBV9 | - | TGTGCCAGCAGCGTCCCGTCTGCAGATACGCAGTATTTT | CASSVPSADTQYF
TRBJ1-5 | few | TRBV2 | - | TGTGCCAGCAGTGAAGGGGGGATTTATGGCAATCAGCCCCAGCATTTT | CASSEGGIYGNQPQHF
TRBJ2-1 | few | TRBV18 | TRBD2 | TGTGCCAGCTCACACCCCGGGACTAGCAGTTTCGATGAGCAGTTCTTC | CASSHPGTSSFDEQFF
TRBJ1-2 | - | TRBV7-9 | - | TGTGCCAGCAGCCTCTGGGACGCCGGTAATAACTATGGCTACACCTTC | CASSLWDAGNNYGYTF
TRBJ2-1 | - | TRBV20-1 | - | TGCAGTGCTAGCAAGGGGTTTGAGCAGTTCTTC | CSASKGFEQFF
TRBJ1-1 | few | TRBV4-2 | - | TGTGCCAGCAGCCAAATCATGGGGGGCACTGAAGCTTTCTTT | CASSQIMGGTEAFF
TRBJ2-3 | - | TRBV5-5 | - | TGTGCCAGCAGCACAGGGACGGATACGCAGTATTTT | CASSTGTDTQYF
TRBJ1-5 | - | TRBV12-5 | - | TGTGCTAGTGGCGTGGACAGACGTTATAGCAATCAGCCCCAGCATTTT | CASGVDRRYSNQPQHF
TRBJ2-5 | few | TRBV3-1 | TRBD2 | TGTGCCAGCAGCCAAGTTATCCCCCGGACTAGCTTTGGCGAGACCCAGTACTTC | CASSQVIPRTSFGETQYF
TRBJ2-3 | few | TRBV20-1 | - | TGCAGTGCAGGACACCCGCCGGGTACGCAGTATTTT | CSAGHPPGTQYF
TRBJ2-5 | - | TRBV19 | - | TGTGCCAGTAGTATTGAGGCGGAGACCCAGTACTTC | CASSIEAETQYF
TRBJ2-2 | few | TRBV7-8 | TRBD2 | TGTGCCAGCAGCTTAGTGCGGGGGGCCCCCACCGGGGAGCTGTTTTTT | CASSLVRGAPTGELFF
TRBJ2-5 | few | TRBV5-4 | TRBD2 | TGTGCCAGCAGCCTTGACCTAGCGGGGGTGGAGACCCAGTACTTC | CASSLDLAGVETQYF
TRBJ1-1 | - | TRBV10-1 | - | TGCGCCAGCAGCCAAGCCGGGCTAGGGGTTTTCTTT | CASSQAGLGVFF
TRBJ2-2 | once | TRBV4-2 | - | TGTGCCAGCAGCCAAGATCTTTCCGGGGAGCTGTTTTTT | CASSQDLSGELFF
TRBJ1-1 | few | TRBV3-1 | - | TGTGCCAGCAGCCAGTACAGGAACACTGAAGCTTTCTTT | CASSQYRNTEAFF
TRBJ2-3 | few | TRBV14 | TRBD1 | TGTGCCAGCAGCCCATGGACAGGGTCTGATACGCAGTATTTT | CASSPWTGSDTQYF
TRBJ1-1 | - | TRBV4-1 | - | TGCGCCAGCAGCCAACCGGGACAAAACACTGAAGCTTTCTTT | CASSQPGQNTEAFF
TRBJ2-1 | few | TRBV27 | - | TGTGCCAGCCAGTTAGTAGGGAGCTCCTACAATGAGCAGTTCTTC | CASQLVGSSYNEQFF
TRBJ1-2 | - | TRBV7-9 | - | TGTGCCAGCAGCTTAGCTGGGACGGAAAACTATGGCTACACCTTC | CASSLAGTENYGYTF
TRBJ1-2 | few | TRBV5-4 | TRBD1 | TGTGCCAGCAGCCGGGACAGGGGGCATAGCTATGGCTACACCTTC | CASSRDRGHSYGYTF
TRBJ2-7 | - | TRBV30 | TRBD2 | TGTGCCTGGAGCCAGATAGCCCCGGGACTAGCGCACGAGCAGTACTTC | CAWSQIAPGLAHEQYF
TRBJ2-2 | - | TRBV7-9 | TRBD1 | TGTGCCAGCAGCCTACCCGACAGGGAAGCCGGGGAGCTGTTTTTT | CASSLPDREAGELFF
TRBJ2-7 | - | TRBV20-1 | - | TGCAGTGCTAGCGGACTGGCCGGCGAGCAGTACTTC | CSASGLAGEQYF
TRBJ2-2 | - | TRBV7-9 | - | TGTGCCAGCAGCCCAAGGACTACCACCGGGGAGCTGTTTTTT | CASSPRTTTGELFF
TRBJ2-5 | few | TRBV2 | TRBD2 | TGTGCCAGCAGCCCGAGGGTAGCGGGGGAAGAGACCCAGTACTTC | CASSPRVAGEETQYF
TRBJ2-1 | few | TRBV13 | - | TGTGCCAGCAGCTTAGAGTCCCTCCTAGTACACTCCAATGAGCAGTTCTTC | CASSLESLLVHSNEQFF
TRBJ2-1 | few | TRBV12-3/TRBV12-4 | TRBD2 | TGTGCCAGCACCACAACTAGCGGGGGGAGTGAGCAGTTCTTC | CASTTTSGGSEQFF